The next 16 T cell receptor beta chains were all read from a single sample in a study of T cell responses to AZD1222 COVID-19 vaccine. Sequencing used immunoSEQ multiplex PCR; TCRdb keeps in-frame clones, though not all of them. Of about 140,000 clones in the sample, more than 90% are singletons; the top ten hold around 3%. The sequencing here drew on peripheral blood, taken on day 0 of AZD1222 vaccination. The receptors here all came from an adult in good health.

A few counts support this clone. The V gene is TRBV5-1, the J gene TRBJ2-5; maybe TRBD2 (5 bases). The V end was cut by 0 bases, the J end by 4 bases, with 10 bases between. The CDR3 totals 14 residues. The germline gives CDR1 SGHRS, CDR2 YFSETQ. The CDR3 reads CASSLALGRETQYF. The CDR3 bases are TGCGCCAGCAGCTTGGCCTTGGGGAGAGAGACCCAGTACTTC. Combining the CDR3 with reference TRBV5-1 and TRBJ2-5 gives the whole variable domain KAGVTQTPRYLIKTRGQQVTLSCSPISGHRSVSWYQQTPGQGLQFLFEYFSETQRNKGNFPGRFSGRQFSNSRSEMNVSTLELGDSALYLCASSLALGRETQYFGPGTRLLVL.

V usage is TRBV19 and J usage is TRBJ2-2; D gene uncertain. Germline CDR1 is LNHDA and CDR2 is SQIVND (reference sequence). The CDR3 extends over 14 amino acids. Between the trimmed V and J ends, which lost 0 bases and 4 bases, there was a span of 6 bases. The CDR3 loop is CASSIDRFTGELFF. CDR3 in DNA: TGTGCCAGTAGTATAGATAGGTTCACCGGGGAGCTGTTTTTT.

The rearrangement uses TRBV18 and TRBJ2-7; possible D gene TRBD2, 7 bases. Trimming removed 0 bases from V and 5 bases from J, with 20 bases in between. CDR3 size: 17 residues. Germline-derived CDR1 and CDR2 are KGHSH and LQKENI. The CDR3 coding sequence is TGTGCCAGCTCACCACCGTGGGGGGGGGCAGGAGCCCACGAGCAGTACTTC. Its protein product is CASSPPWGGAGAHEQYF.

The chain carries TRBV6-5 and TRBJ1-6, with D perhaps matching TRBD1 (5 bases). Trimming stripped 7 bases from V and 9 bases from J, with 19 bases between. Germline CDR1 reads MNHEY; CDR2 reads SVGAGI. The CDR3 spans 15 residues. The CDR3 loop reads CASTAGEGRFSPLHF. CDR3 nucleotides: TGTGCCAGCACCGCTGGAGAGGGGCGCTTTTCACCCCTCCACTTT.

The V gene is TRBV10-3, the J gene TRBJ2-3; D ambiguous. V lost 8 bases to trimming and J lost 3 bases, with 12 bases between them. The length of the CDR3 is 13 residues. Germline V CDR1 and CDR2: ENHRY, SYGVKD. The CDR3 DNA sequence: TGTGCCATCTCGTCGTTAGGTACAGATACGCAGTATTTT. It yields the protein CAISSLGTDTQYF.

The rearrangement links TRBV6-4 to TRBJ1-1; D gene ambiguous. The CDR3 is 13 amino acids. Germline V gene sequence: CDR1 MRHNA, CDR2 SNTAGT. Trimming pared 6 bases from V and 5 bases from J, leaving 13 bases between. CDR3 region: CASSIGSVTEAFF. The CDR3 DNA reads as TGTGCCAGCAGCATAGGTTCTGTGACTGAAGCTTTCTTT.

V usage is TRBV6-6 and J usage is TRBJ2-3; 12 positions agree with TRBD2. The CDR3 is 17 residues long. CDR1 and CDR2 from the germline V gene are MNHNY and SVGAGI (reference sequence). With V trimmed by 6 bases and J by 6 bases, 13 bases remained unmatched. CDR3 DNA sequence: TGTGCCAGCAGCCGAAAGTCGACTAGCGGGAGAAGGGATACGCAGTATTTT. Translation: CASSRKSTSGRRDTQYF.

This rearrangement joins TRBV19 to TRBJ1-2; D is ambiguous. Germline CDR1 and CDR2: LNHDA and SQIVND (reference sequence). CDR3 length: 13 amino acids. V was pared by 1 base and J by 4 bases, with 7 bases between. CDR3 in DNA: TGTGCCAGTAGTATAGTCGCCCTCTATGGCTACACCTTC. This gives the protein CASSIVALYGYTF. The full variable domain, completed using reference TRBV19 and TRBJ1-2, is DGGITQSPKYLFRKEGQNVTLSCEQNLNHDAMYWYRQDPGQGLRLIYYSQIVNDFQKGDIAEGYSVSREKKESFPLTVTSAQKNPTAFYLCASSIVALYGYTFGSGTRLTVV.

The chain has TRBV30 and TRBJ2-7; D is unresolved. From germline, CDR1 is GTSNPN and CDR2 SVGIG (reference sequence). Between the trimmed V and J ends, which lost 0 bases and 12 bases, there was a span of 15 bases. The CDR3 runs to 12 residues. CDR3 nucleotide sequence: TGTGCCTGGAGTGTACAAGGGATATTGCTGTACTTC. Translating it yields CAWSVQGILLYF.

The chain employs TRBV30 and TRBJ1-3; 7 bases agree with TRBD1. V lost 5 bases to trimming and J lost 1 base; unmatched junction nucleotides: 5. The CDR3 runs to 14 residues. Germline CDR1 GTSNPN, CDR2 SVGIG (reference sequence). The CDR3 sequence is CAWVTGVSGNTIYF. The CDR3 nucleotides are TGTGCCTGGGTCACAGGGGTTTCTGGAAACACCATATATTTT.

The CDR3: CASSYKGPVGNTIYF. Written as DNA, the CDR3 is TGTGCCAGCAGCTACAAGGGCCCTGTGGGAAACACCATATATTTT. The chain is built from TRBV7-2 and TRBJ1-3; D gene ambiguous. There are 15 residues in the CDR3. Trimming took off 4 bases at V and 4 bases at J, with 14 bases between the two ends. The V gene's germline CDR1 is SGHTA and CDR2 FQGNSA.

This chain joins TRBV5-1 and TRBJ1-1; possible D gene TRBD1, 6 bases. The CDR3 contains 14 residues. The V gene's germline CDR1 is SGHRS and CDR2 YFSETQ. V lost 3 bases to trimming and J lost 1 base, with 10 bases between them. CDR3 sequence (DNA): TGCGCCAGCAGCTGGACAGTAGGGAACACTGAAGCTTTCTTT. This gives the protein CASSWTVGNTEAFF.

The table lists this clone with a few counts. The rearrangement links TRBV30 to TRBJ2-2, with TRBD2 matching 14 bases. V shed 8 bases, J shed 9 bases, and the junction held 11 bases outside the gene matches. Germline CDR1 and CDR2: GTSNPN and SVGIG (reference sequence). This CDR3 has 15 residues. The CDR3 DNA is TGTGCCACGGAGTTGGGACTAGCGGGAGTAAGGGAGCTGTTTTTT. Translating gives CATELGLAGVRELFF.

The chain recombines TRBV19 with TRBJ2-7; 7 nucleotides match TRBD2. J gave up 2 bases and V 3 bases, and 7 bases lay outside the gene matches. Germline loops: CDR1 LNHDA, CDR2 SQIVND (reference sequence). CDR3 length equals 15 residues. The CDR3 nucleotides read TGTGCCAGTAGTATTGCTCTAGCGGAAACCTACGAGCAGTACTTC. Translated: CASSIALAETYEQYF.

The chain uses TRBV5-1 and TRBJ1-6; possible D gene TRBD1, 5 bases. CDR3 length: 16 amino acids. Trimming removed 4 bases from V and 7 bases from J, with 18 bases in between. Per the germline V gene, CDR1 is SGHRS and CDR2 is YFSETQ. The CDR3 here is CASSLEGFSSNSPLHF. The CDR3 DNA sequence: TGCGCCAGCAGCCTGGAGGGGTTCAGTTCGAATTCACCCCTCCACTTT.

This clone has a count of ten or more. The rearrangement joins TRBV5-1 to TRBJ2-5; 8 nucleotides match TRBD2. The germline V gene has CDR1 SGHRS and CDR2 YFSETQ. The CDR3 is 14 amino acids. V dropped 4 bases and J dropped 0; count of bases not matched to a gene: 2. CDR3 amino acids: CASSLSGNQETQYF. The CDR3 DNA follows: TGCGCCAGCAGCCTTAGCGGGAACCAAGAGACCCAGTACTTC.